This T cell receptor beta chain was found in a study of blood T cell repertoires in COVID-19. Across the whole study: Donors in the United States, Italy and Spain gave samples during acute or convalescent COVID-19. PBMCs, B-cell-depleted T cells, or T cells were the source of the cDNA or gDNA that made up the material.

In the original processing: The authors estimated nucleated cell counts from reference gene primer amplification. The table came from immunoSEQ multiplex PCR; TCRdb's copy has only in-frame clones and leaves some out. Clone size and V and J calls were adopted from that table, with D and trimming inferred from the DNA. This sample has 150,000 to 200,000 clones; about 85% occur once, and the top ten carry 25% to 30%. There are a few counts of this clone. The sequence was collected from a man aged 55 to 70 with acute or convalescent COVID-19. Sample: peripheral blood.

The CDR3 is CAISESGQYNQPQHF. CDR3 nucleotide sequence: TGTGCCATCAGTGAGTCGGGACAGTACAATCAGCCCCAGCATTTT. The genes are TRBV10-3 and TRBJ1-5; 7 nucleotides line up with TRBD1. This CDR3 region has 15 residues. The germline V gene encodes CDR1 ENHRY and CDR2 SYGVKD. V was pared by 0 bases and J by 3 bases, with 2 bases of the junction left unmatched.